The T cell receptor (beta chain) described here comes from a study of T cells after yellow fever vaccination. The study, taken as a whole, reports: Weaker overall was a secondary response that nonetheless peaked faster, on day 5 versus 15. Most clones from primary vaccination resurfaced after the booster (around 97% CD4, over 85% CD8).

Template-switching 5'RACE yielded the TCR cDNA; a universal primer site and UMIs were added in the process. TCRdb called the 5' RACE reads again in MiXCR, with one record for every CDR3 protein. The sample consists of around 320,000 distinct CDR3 sequences, approximately 4% of them appearing once. This clonotype was detected many times. Its specificity is not known. CDR1 and CDR2 from the germline V gene are DFQATT and SNEGSKA (reference sequence). V was cut by 5 bases and J by 0 bases, with 7 bases left in between. There are 12 residues in the CDR3. The V gene is TRBV20-1, the J gene TRBJ2-5; D is unresolved. The sequenced sample was PBMCs, obtained 15 days after the yellow fever booster vaccination. This receptor was taken from a man aged 18 to 35 who received the YFV17D yellow fever vaccine. The CDR3 DNA follows: TGCAGTGCTTGGCGTGACCAAGAGACCCAGTACTTC. It is translated as CSAWRDQETQYF.